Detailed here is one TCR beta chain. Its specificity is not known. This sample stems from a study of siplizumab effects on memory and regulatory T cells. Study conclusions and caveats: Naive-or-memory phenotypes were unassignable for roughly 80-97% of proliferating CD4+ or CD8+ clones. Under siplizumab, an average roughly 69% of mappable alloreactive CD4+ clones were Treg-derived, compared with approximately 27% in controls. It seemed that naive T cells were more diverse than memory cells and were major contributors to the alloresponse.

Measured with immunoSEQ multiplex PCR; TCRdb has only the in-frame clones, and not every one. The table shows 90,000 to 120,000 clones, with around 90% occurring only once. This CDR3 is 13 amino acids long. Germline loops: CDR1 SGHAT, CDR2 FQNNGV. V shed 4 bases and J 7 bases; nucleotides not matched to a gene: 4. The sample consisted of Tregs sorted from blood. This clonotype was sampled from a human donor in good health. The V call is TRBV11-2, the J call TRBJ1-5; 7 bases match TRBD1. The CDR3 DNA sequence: TGTGCCAGCAGCTCCGACAGGGACCAGCCCCAGCATTTT. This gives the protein CASSSDRDQPQHF. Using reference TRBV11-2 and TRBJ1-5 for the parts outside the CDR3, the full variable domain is EAGVAQSPRYKIIEKRQSVAFWCNPISGHATLYWYQQILGQGPKLLIQFQNNGVVDDSQLPKDRFSAERLKGVDSTLKIQPAKLEDSAVYLCASSSDRDQPQHFGDGTRLSIL.